This TCR beta chain was sequenced during a study of CD8+ T cells in alopecia areata. Whole-study findings and limits: In blood and scalp, many expanded lesional clones persisted during tofacitinib. Both scalp clonality and the expanded CD8+ clones among the top 100 showed a significant decrease with tofacitinib. Against the mouse data, patients shared TCRs less clearly, possibly for HLA reasons.

cDNA prepared by RNA extraction and subsequent reverse transcription served as the template for sequencing. Produced via immunoSEQ multiplex PCR; TCRdb's table is partial and in-frame only. The table includes 150,000 or so clones, nearly 55% detected once. Treatment here: oral pan-JAK inhibitor, 5-10 mg twice daily. Lesional scalp punch biopsies and peripheral blood came from alopecia areata patients. There are 14 residues in the CDR3. Germline-derived CDR1 and CDR2 are SNHLY and FYNNEI. The J segment lost 4 bases and the V segment lost 11 bases, leaving 8 bases of the junction unmatched. This clone was found many times. Its antigen is still unknown.

Here the sequenced sample was CD8+ T cells sorted from blood, taken at week 4, from a patient treated with tofacitinib. This TCR derives from a human donor with alopecia areata. V gene TRBV2 combines with J gene TRBJ2-1; 10 nucleotides align to TRBD2. The CDR3 is CALNSGGSYNEQFF. In DNA form, the CDR3 reads TGTGCCCTTAATAGCGGGGGGAGTTACAATGAGCAGTTCTTC.